Detailed here is one T cell receptor (beta chain). Its recognized antigen is unknown. The record has no base qualities; no much larger clone is one base away. This entry comes from a study of Graves' ophthalmopathy and Graves' hyperthyroidism (dated by TCRdb to 2017 to 2018). Concerning the study at large: Peripheral blood samples were taken at the time of initial diagnosis, before any treatment was given. TCR beta repertoire signatures were used to distinguish Graves' ophthalmopathy from Graves' hyperthyroidism and to predict progression to ophthalmopathy. In total, under 150 blood samples were TCR-sequenced: some 43 ophthalmopathy, some 75 hyperthyroidism and 17 hyperthyroidism-to-ophthalmopathy patients. A discovery set of about a hundred patients (43 ophthalmopathy, about 55 stable hyperthyroidism) was enrolled to explore V-J signatures distinguishing ophthalmopathy from hyperthyroidism. An independent validation cohort comprised roughly 20 hyperthyroidism patients and about 16 patients who later progressed from hyperthyroidism to ophthalmopathy. In more than five hyperthyroidism patients, the T-cell repertoires found in thyroid tissue were compared with those found in blood. Once sampling was done, hyperthyroidism patients were given methimazole at a starting dose of 30 mg daily, while ophthalmopathy patients were given high-dose intravenous methylprednisolone.

TCR beta CDR3 regions were amplified from RNA transcripts for repertoire sequencing. A first-round RT-PCR used HTBI primers with the Qiagen OneStep RT-PCR kit, followed by a second-round multiplex PCR, size selection and purification. Sequencing of the libraries was carried out on an Illumina HiSeq2000 in paired-end mode with 100 bp reads. From the authors' description of their analysis: Reads were processed with SOAPnuke, discarding reads with adapters, uncalled bases, mean Phred below 15, or no exact constant-primer or identifier match. COPE v1.2.5 was used to merge the high-quality paired reads. Clonotypes were defined as unique nucleotide sequences and were aligned to IMGT TRB V, D and J references using MiTCR v1.1. Analysis was restricted to V-J combinations with a frequency above 0.0001, which covered 99% to 99.2% of repertoires. A TCR clonal expansion and chaos score per V-J combination was defined as the ratio of F50 clonal expansion to chaos observed in the TCRdist matrix. Welch's t-statistics and random forest were used to narrow the features down to around twelve V-J combinations, which were then fed into a naive Bayes classifier. Thyroid-blood repertoire similarity was quantified with the Morisita-Horn index. TCRdb passed the public sequencing reads through fastp at Q25 and MiXCR, retaining productive beta sequences. Each record represents a unique CDR3 protein, reported with the most common genes and DNA among its rows. TCRdb, not the authors, supplied the V and J calls. A total of hundreds of thousands of distinct CDR3 sequences appear in this sample, around 42% of them only once. The ten largest clones add up to approximately 44% of the sample.

Study-wide findings and limitations: Most expanded thyroid clonotypes with a frequency above 0.001 also appeared in blood, which suggests that blood repertoires may reflect the immune response in the thyroid. In validation, the model predicted ophthalmopathy progression with 55% to 71% sensitivity and roughly 72% specificity; fewer than 15 predicted patients were CT-confirmed with GO in a median of 6.5 months. The 13-signature model separated ophthalmopathy from stable hyperthyroidism with 85% to 90% sensitivity and 81.08% specificity in cross-validation, and 80%/75% in the test set. No statistical method was used to set the sample size in advance, and the investigators knew which group each participant was assigned to.

CDR1 and CDR2, per the germline V gene, are ENHRY and SYGVKD. V trim: 4 bases; J trim: 0 bases; unmatched bases: 0. The cysteine opens and the phenylalanine closes a CDR3 of 16 amino acids. Of all the DNA, just the CDR3 is kept, 48 bases in frame from base 1. The ophthalmopathy patients had moderately to severely active disease, with a Clinical Activity Score of 3 or higher, a NOSPECS grade of 4 or higher, and a disease duration of less than 3 months. Patients were excluded if they had other autoimmune diseases, uncontrolled infections, pregnancy or lactation. Clinical symptoms, serum thyroxine, TRAb, thyroid ultrasound and orbital computed tomography formed the basis of the diagnosis. Using Ficoll-Paque density gradient centrifugation, PBMCs were isolated from about 9.4 ml of fresh peripheral blood. Total RNA was extracted using Trizol reagent, and RNA quality was checked on an Agilent 2100 Bioanalyzer.

The chain was built from TRBV10-3 and TRBJ2-6; TRBD2 agrees with 10 junctional bases. This clonotype originated in an adult man with Graves' ophthalmopathy. The sample was peripheral blood. This receptor has the CDR3 CAISGLAGSGANVLTF. The nucleotide sequence is TGTGCCATCAGTGGACTAGCGGGCTCTGGGGCCAACGTCCTGACTTTC.